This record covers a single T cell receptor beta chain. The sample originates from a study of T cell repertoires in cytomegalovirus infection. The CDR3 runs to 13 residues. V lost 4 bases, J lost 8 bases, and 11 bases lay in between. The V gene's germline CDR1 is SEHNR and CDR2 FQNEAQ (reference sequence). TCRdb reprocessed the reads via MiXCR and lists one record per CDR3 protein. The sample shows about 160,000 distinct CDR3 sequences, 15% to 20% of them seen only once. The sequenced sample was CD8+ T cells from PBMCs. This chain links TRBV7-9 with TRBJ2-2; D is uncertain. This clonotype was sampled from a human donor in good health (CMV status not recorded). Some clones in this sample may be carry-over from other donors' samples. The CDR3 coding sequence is TGTGCCAGCAGCTCCTCCGACCCGGGGGAGCTGTTTTTT. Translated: CASSSSDPGELFF.